These 6 T cell receptor beta chains share one sample of origin, sequenced in a study of radiation and T cells in renal cell carcinoma. Time point defined: blood 4 weeks post-SBRT, at nephrectomy. Treatment denoted: 15 Gy SBRT to primary tumor, nephrectomy 4 weeks later. Assay used: immunoSEQ multiplex PCR; TCRdb lists only in-frame clones, some missing. The data hold about 150,000 clones, with around 88% observed a single time. The sample in question was blood, obtained from a patient whose treatment included radiotherapy and nephrectomy. The receptors shown here come from a woman in her 50s with renal cell carcinoma.

This clone was found once. V and J are TRBV25-1 and TRBJ1-1; TRBD1 might be the D (5 bases). V was trimmed by 8 bases and J by 4 bases, leaving 14 bases between them. The V gene's germline CDR1 is MGHDK and CDR2 SYGVNS. CDR3 length: 13 amino acids. The CDR3: CASGGALGTEAFF. The CDR3 DNA follows: TGTGCCAGCGGTGGGGCGTTGGGCACTGAAGCTTTCTTT.

This chain links TRBV7-9 with TRBJ2-7, with 9 bases identical to TRBD1. V lost 0 bases to trimming and J lost 5 bases; unmatched junction nucleotides: 5. This CDR3 contains 15 residues. From germline, CDR1 is SEHNR and CDR2 FQNEAQ (reference sequence). CDR3: CASSLATGGYHEQYF. The CDR3 DNA reads as TGTGCCAGCAGCTTAGCGACAGGGGGTTATCACGAGCAGTACTTC.

This chain connects TRBV6-5 to TRBJ2-3; 7 bases line up with TRBD1. Trimming removed 6 bases from V and 0 bases from J; junction bases left unmatched: 6. The germline CDR1 and CDR2 sequences are MNHEY and SVGAGI. The CDR3 is 15 residues long. The CDR3 sequence is CASSPGTVSTDTQYF. The CDR3 DNA reads TGTGCCAGCAGCCCCGGGACAGTTAGCACAGATACGCAGTATTTT.

The rearrangement uses TRBV27 and TRBJ2-7, with D maybe TRBD2 (5 bases). Germline V gene data show CDR1 as MNHEY and CDR2 as SMNVEV (reference sequence). The length of the CDR3 is 13 residues. Trimming removed 5 bases at V and 7 bases at J, with 15 bases between. CDR3 residues: CASSPIGSGEQYF. The CDR3, as DNA: TGTGCCAGCAGTCCCATTGGGTCGGGGGAGCAGTACTTC.

This chain uses TRBV5-1 with TRBJ1-3, with no clear D. CDR3 length equals 14 residues. The V gene lost 0 bases and the J gene lost 4 bases, with 8 bases spanning the gap. Germline values: CDR1 SGHRS, CDR2 YFSETQ. In nucleotides, the CDR3 is TGCGCCAGCAGCTTGGACGGATCCGGAAACACCATATATTTT. Its translation: CASSLDGSGNTIYF. The variable domain in full, completed from reference TRBV5-1 and TRBJ1-3, reads KAGVTQTPRYLIKTRGQQVTLSCSPISGHRSVSWYQQTPGQGLQFLFEYFSETQRNKGNFPGRFSGRQFSNSRSEMNVSTLELGDSALYLCASSLDGSGNTIYFGEGSWLTVV.

In its sample, this clone was seen a few times. The rearrangement links TRBV28 to TRBJ1-2; the D gene is possibly TRBD1 (6 bases). The V gene lost 4 bases and the J gene lost 1 base, with 10 bases spanning the gap. CDR3 length: 14 residues. Germline V gives CDR1 MDHEN, CDR2 SYDVKM. The CDR3 here is CASSYEGGNYGYTF. CDR3 in DNA: TGTGCCAGCAGTTACGAGGGGGGTAACTATGGCTACACCTTC.